The 10 T cell receptor beta chains reported below all come from one sample, sequenced in a study of shared clonotypes between healthy human individuals. Measured with immunoSEQ multiplex PCR; TCRdb has only the in-frame clones, and not every one. The data show roughly 2 million clones, with about 95% seen just once and roughly 1% held by the top ten. CD45RO-negative cells were positively selected for CCR7, leaving out terminally differentiated effector memory CD45RA+ cells. The source material was naive CD8+ T cells sorted from blood. Receptor source: a young man in good health.

The chain joins TRBV9 to TRBJ2-3; D perhaps matches TRBD2 (6 bases). Germline V gene lookup returns CDR1 SGDLS and CDR2 YYNGEE. Trimming stripped 5 bases from V and 1 base from J, with 11 bases between. The CDR3 loop spans 14 amino acids. CDR3 in DNA: TGTGCCAGCAGTGGAGGGACCCGCACAGATACGCAGTATTTT. Protein product: CASSGGTRTDTQYF.

The rearrangement uses TRBV6-1 and TRBJ2-5; weak D call: TRBD1 (7 bases). In germline, CDR1 is MNHNS, CDR2 SASEGT. This CDR3 comprises 18 residues. Deletions cut 0 bases from V and 0 bases from J, with 17 bases between. The CDR3 spells CASSEARWRGQYQETQYF. Written as DNA, the CDR3 is TGTGCCAGCAGTGAAGCTCGGTGGCGGGGACAGTACCAAGAGACCCAGTACTTC.

The chain couples TRBV7-2 to TRBJ2-3, with D possibly matching TRBD2 (6 bases). V lost 4 bases and J 2 bases, leaving 16 bases between the germline ends. Germline-derived CDR1 and CDR2 are SGHTA and FQGNSA. This CDR3 region has 16 residues. The DNA of the CDR3 is TGTGCCAGCAGCTCCCAAAGGGAGCGGGCCACAGATACGCAGTATTTT. This gives the protein CASSSQRERATDTQYF.

The CDR3 coding sequence is TGTGCCAGCAGTTTGGCGCCAACCGCAGGTCCCGAGACCCAGTACTTC. Encoded protein: CASSLAPTAGPETQYF. The chain links TRBV27 to TRBJ2-5; D gene unclear. The V gene's germline CDR1 is MNHEY and CDR2 SMNVEV (reference sequence). The CDR3 has 16 residues. The ends were cut back, 3 bases at V and 5 bases at J, with 19 bases in the middle.

The rearrangement links TRBV5-1 to TRBJ2-3; TRBD2 might be the D (5 bases). V shed 7 bases and J shed 5 bases, with 14 bases lying between them. Germline V gene lookup returns CDR1 SGHRS and CDR2 YFSETQ. This CDR3 has 13 residues. CDR3 loop: CASALEVGDTQYF. CDR3 nucleotides: TGCGCCAGCGCTCTGGAGGTAGGAGATACGCAGTATTTT.

This sequence joins TRBV30 and TRBJ2-1; no definite D call. With 0 bases removed from V and 8 bases from J, the gap between germline ends came to 17 bases. The CDR3 is 15 residues long. Per the germline V gene, CDR1 is GTSNPN and CDR2 is SVGIG (reference sequence). CDR3 amino acids: CAWSVALVPPYEQFF. In nucleotides, the CDR3 is TGTGCCTGGAGTGTAGCGCTAGTACCCCCTTATGAGCAGTTCTTC.

As to this clone: This sample also contains other DNA sequences that code for the same CDR3. This chain connects TRBV5-1 to TRBJ2-3; D is possibly TRBD2 (6 bases). Trimming stripped 4 bases from V and 3 bases from J, with 12 bases between. There are 14 residues in the CDR3. Germline assignment: CDR1 SGHRS and CDR2 YFSETQ. The CDR3 reads CASSPVGGTDTQYF. In DNA, the CDR3 is TGCGCCAGCAGCCCGGTCGGGGGAACAGATACGCAGTATTTT. The full variable domain, in which reference TRBV5-1 and TRBJ2-3 provide the parts outside the CDR3, is KAGVTQTPRYLIKTRGQQVTLSCSPISGHRSVSWYQQTPGQGLQFLFEYFSETQRNKGNFPGRFSGRQFSNSRSEMNVSTLELGDSALYLCASSPVGGTDTQYFGPGTRLTVL.

This chain uses TRBV19 with TRBJ1-5; unclear D gene. Between the trimmed V and J ends, which lost 2 bases and 6 bases, there was a span of 11 bases. The length of the CDR3 is 14 residues. Germline V lookup: CDR1 LNHDA, CDR2 SQIVND (reference sequence). CDR3 sequence (DNA): TGTGCCAGTAGTATAAATAGTGAAACTCAGCCCCAGCATTTT. This translates into CASSINSETQPQHF.

The chain employs TRBV2 and TRBJ2-5, with 7 nucleotides matching TRBD1. Losses at the gene ends were 1 base for V and 2 bases for J; bases not matched to a gene: 1. CDR3 length: 14 amino acids. Germline-derived CDR1 and CDR2 are SNHLY and FYNNEI. In DNA, the CDR3 is TGTGCCAGCAGTGAAGGGACAGGACAAGAGACCCAGTACTTC. Translated: CASSEGTGQETQYF. The full variable domain, completed using reference TRBV2 and TRBJ2-5, is EPEVTQTPSHQVTQMGQEVILRCVPISNHLYFYWYRQILGQKVEFLVSFYNNEISEKSEIFDDQFSVERPDGSNFTLKIRSTKLEDSAMYFCASSEGTGQETQYFGPGTRLLVL.

This chain joins TRBV18 and TRBJ2-4; D is ambiguous. Trimming cost V 3 bases and J 5 bases, with 14 bases left between them. Germline V gives CDR1 KGHSH, CDR2 LQKENI. The CDR3 is 15 amino acids. The DNA of the CDR3 is TGTGCCAGCTCACCCGACTGGGATGTAGAAAACATTCAGTACTTC. It translates to CASSPDWDVENIQYF.